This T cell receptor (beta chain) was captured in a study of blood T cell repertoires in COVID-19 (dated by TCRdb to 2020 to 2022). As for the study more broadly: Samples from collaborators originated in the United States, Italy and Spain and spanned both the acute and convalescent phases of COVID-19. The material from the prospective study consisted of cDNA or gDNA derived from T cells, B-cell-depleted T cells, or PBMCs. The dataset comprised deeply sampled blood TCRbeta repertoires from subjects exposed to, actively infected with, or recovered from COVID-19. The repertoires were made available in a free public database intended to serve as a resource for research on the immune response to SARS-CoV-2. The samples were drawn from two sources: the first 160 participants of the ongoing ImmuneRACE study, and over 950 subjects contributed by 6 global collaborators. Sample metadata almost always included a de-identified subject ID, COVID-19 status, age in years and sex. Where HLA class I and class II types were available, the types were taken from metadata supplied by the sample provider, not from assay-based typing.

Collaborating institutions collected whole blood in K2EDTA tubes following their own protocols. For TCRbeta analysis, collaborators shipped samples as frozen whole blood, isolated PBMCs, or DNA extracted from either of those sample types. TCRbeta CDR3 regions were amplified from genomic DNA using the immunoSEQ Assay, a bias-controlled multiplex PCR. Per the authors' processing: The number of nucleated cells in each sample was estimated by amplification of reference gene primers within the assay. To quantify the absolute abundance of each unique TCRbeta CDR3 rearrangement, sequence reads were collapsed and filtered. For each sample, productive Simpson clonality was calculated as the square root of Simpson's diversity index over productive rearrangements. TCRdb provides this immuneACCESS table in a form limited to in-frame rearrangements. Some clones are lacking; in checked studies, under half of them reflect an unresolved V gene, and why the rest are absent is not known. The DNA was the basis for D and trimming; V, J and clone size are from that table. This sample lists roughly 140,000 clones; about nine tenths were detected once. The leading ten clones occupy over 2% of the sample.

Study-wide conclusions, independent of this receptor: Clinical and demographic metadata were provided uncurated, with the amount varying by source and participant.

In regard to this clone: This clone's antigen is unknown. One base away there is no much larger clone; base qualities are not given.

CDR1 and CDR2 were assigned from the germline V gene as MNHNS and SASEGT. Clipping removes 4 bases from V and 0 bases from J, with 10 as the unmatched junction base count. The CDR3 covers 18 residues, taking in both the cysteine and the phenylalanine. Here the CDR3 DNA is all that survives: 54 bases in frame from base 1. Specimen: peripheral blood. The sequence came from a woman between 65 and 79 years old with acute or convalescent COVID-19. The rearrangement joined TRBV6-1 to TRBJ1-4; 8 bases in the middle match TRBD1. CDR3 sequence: CASSAGGLQRATNEKLFF. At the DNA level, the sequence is TGTGCCAGCAGTGCAGGGGGCCTCCAAAGGGCAACTAATGAAAAACTGTTTTTT.